This T cell receptor (beta chain) originates from a study of early T cells in non-severe SARS-CoV-2 infection. Study-level background: Sequencing was performed on bulk RNA from unsorted whole blood, leaving chains unpaired. Study-level points and caveats: Sequences matched to VDJdb favored anti-spike CD8 responses, while private and CD4 specificities were missed.

Trimming pared 3 bases from V and 4 bases from J, leaving 16 bases between. The CDR3 runs 16 residues. Germline V lookup: CDR1 SGHAT, CDR2 FQNNGV. cDNA molecules, individually, were tagged with unique molecular identifiers. TCRdb re-derived calls from the 5' RACE reads in MiXCR, one entry per CDR3 protein. This table holds 84,000 or so distinct CDR3 sequences, 9% to 13% found once. This clonotype was picked up many times. Antigen: not known. The receptor was derived from an adult who was a healthcare worker with PCR-confirmed SARS-CoV-2 infection or an uninfected control (not recorded which). The V and J genes are TRBV11-2 and TRBJ1-3; D not certain. Material for sequencing was whole blood. The CDR3 nucleotides are TGTGCCAGCAGCTTCATCCGGAGGGCAGAGGGAAACACCATATATTTT. Protein product: CASSFIRRAEGNTIYF.